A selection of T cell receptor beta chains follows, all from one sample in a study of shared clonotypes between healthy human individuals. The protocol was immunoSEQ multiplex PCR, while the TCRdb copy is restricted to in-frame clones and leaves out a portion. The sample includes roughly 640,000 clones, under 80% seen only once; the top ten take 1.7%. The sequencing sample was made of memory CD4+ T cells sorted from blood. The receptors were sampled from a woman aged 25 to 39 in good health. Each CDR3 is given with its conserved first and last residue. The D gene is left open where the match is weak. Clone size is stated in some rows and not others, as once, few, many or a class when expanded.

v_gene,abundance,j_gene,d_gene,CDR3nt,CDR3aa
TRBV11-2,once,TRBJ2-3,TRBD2,TGTGCCAGCACCCTACGAGCGGGAGGGACAGATACGCAGTATTTT,CASTLRAGGTDTQYF
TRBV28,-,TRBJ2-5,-,TGTGCCAGCACCATGTCCCCCCAGGGCCAAGAGACCCAGTACTTC,CASTMSPQGQETQYF
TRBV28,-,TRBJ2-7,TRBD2,TGTGCCAGCAGTTTAGGGGCTAGCGGGAGGCCCCCTTATTACGAGCAGTACTTC,CASSLGASGRPPYYEQYF
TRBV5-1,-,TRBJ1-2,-,TGCGCCAGCAGCTATCGGGGAGACCTAAACTATGGCTACACCTTC,CASSYRGDLNYGYTF
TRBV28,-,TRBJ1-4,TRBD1,TGTGCCAGCAGTTTTGCACAGGGGGCGCAGGGGGAAAAACTGTTTTTT,CASSFAQGAQGEKLFF
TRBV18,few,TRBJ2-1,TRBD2,TGTGCCAGCTCACCAGCAGCGGGACTGGGCAATGAGCAGTTCTTC,CASSPAAGLGNEQFF
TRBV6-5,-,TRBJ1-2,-,TGTGCCAGCAGTTACTCCACAGAGCTTTATGGCTACACCTTC,CASSYSTELYGYTF
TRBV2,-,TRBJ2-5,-,TGTGCCAGCACGTTTGGGGAGACCCAGTACTTC,CASTFGETQYF
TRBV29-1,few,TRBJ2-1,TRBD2,TGCAGCGTGCGGACTAGAAACAATGAGCAGTTCTTC,CSVRTRNNEQFF
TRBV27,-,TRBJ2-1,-,TGTGCCAGCAGTTTCCGGGGGTTAAACAATGAGCAGTTCTTC,CASSFRGLNNEQFF
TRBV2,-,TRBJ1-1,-,TGTGCCAGCAGTGGGGTCCAAGGGGGTTACGTGGCTTTCTTT,CASSGVQGGYVAFF
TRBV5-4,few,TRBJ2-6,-,TGTGCCAGCAGCCCCGGGCCCGGGGGTGGGGCCAACGTCCTGACTTTC,CASSPGPGGGANVLTF
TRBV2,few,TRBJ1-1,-,TGTGCCAGCAGGGGGCAGACGTGGGTAACTGAAGCTTTCTTT,CASRGQTWVTEAFF
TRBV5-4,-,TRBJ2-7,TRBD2,TGTGCCAGCAGCTCGGGGGGACCTAGGGCCTACGAGCAGTACTTC,CASSSGGPRAYEQYF
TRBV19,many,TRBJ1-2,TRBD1,TGTGCCAGTAGTGCCCGACAGGGTCTCGGCTATGGCTACACCTTC,CASSARQGLGYGYTF
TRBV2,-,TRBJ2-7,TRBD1,TGTGCCAGCAGCAGGGACAGACAAAGGGAGCAGTACTTC,CASSRDRQREQYF
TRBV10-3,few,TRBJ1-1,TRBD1,TGTGCCAGCAGTCAGTTACAGGGGGCTCACACTGAAGCTTTCTTT,CASSQLQGAHTEAFF
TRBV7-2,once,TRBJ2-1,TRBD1,TGTGCCAGCAGCTTAGGGACAGGGCCAAATGAGCAGTTCTTC,CASSLGTGPNEQFF
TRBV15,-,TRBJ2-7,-,TGTGCCACCAGCAGAGATCTTGCAGGGCACTCCTACGAGCAGTACTTC,CATSRDLAGHSYEQYF
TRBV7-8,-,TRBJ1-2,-,TGTGCCAGCAGCCAGACAGTCTATGGCTACACCTTC,CASSQTVYGYTF
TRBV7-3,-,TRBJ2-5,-,TGTGCCAGCAGCATGGGACACCGAGGGGTTGGGACCCAGTACTTC,CASSMGHRGVGTQYF
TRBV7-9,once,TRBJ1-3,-,TGTGCCAGCAGCTTAAGGGGAAACACCATATATTTT,CASSLRGNTIYF
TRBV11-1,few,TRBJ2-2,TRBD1,TGTGCCAGCAGCCATGATCAGGGGGCGAACACCGGGGAGCTGTTTTTT,CASSHDQGANTGELFF
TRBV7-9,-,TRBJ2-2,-,TGTGCCAGCAGCTTAGCGGTTTCGGGCACCGGGGAGCTGTTTTTT,CASSLAVSGTGELFF
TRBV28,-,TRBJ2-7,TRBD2,TGTGCCAGCAATCTAGCGGGAGGGCAGTCCTACGAGCAGTACTTC,CASNLAGGQSYEQYF
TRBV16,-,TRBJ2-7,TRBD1,TGTGCCAGCAGCCAATGGTACGGGACAGGCTCCTACGAGCAGTACTTC,CASSQWYGTGSYEQYF
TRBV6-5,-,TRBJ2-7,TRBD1,TGTGCCAGCAGTTACTCCGGTCTAGACAGGGCATACGAGCAGTACTTC,CASSYSGLDRAYEQYF
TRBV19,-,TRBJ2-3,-,TGTGCCAGTAGTCTGGCCCCCGGGGCTAGCACAGATACGCAGTATTTT,CASSLAPGASTDTQYF
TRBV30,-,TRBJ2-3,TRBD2,TGTGCCTGGAGTGGGGCGGGAGTAGGGGTCGCAGATACGCAGTATTTT,CAWSGAGVGVADTQYF
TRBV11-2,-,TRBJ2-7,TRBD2,TGTGCCAGCAGCTGGGGGGGAGGAGCGGGAGTGTACGAGCAGTACTTC,CASSWGGGAGVYEQYF
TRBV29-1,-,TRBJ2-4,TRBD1,TGCAGCGTGACAGGGTTAGCCAAAAACATTCAGTACTTC,CSVTGLAKNIQYF
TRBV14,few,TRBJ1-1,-,TGTGCCAGCAGCCACTCCTCCGGCCCTGAAGCTTTCTTT,CASSHSSGPEAFF
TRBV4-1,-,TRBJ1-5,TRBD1,TGCGCCAGCAGCCAAGTAGGGGACAGATATCAGCCCCAGCATTTT,CASSQVGDRYQPQHF
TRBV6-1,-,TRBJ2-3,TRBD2,TGTGCCAGCAGTGAATTAGCGGGAGTCCCAGATACGCAGTATTTT,CASSELAGVPDTQYF
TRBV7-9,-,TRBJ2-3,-,TGTGCCAGCAGCTCACGGGACAATCAGGCGATAGATACGCAGTATTTT,CASSSRDNQAIDTQYF
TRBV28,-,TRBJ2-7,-,TGTGCCAGCAGTCCTCAGGTACCCCCCTACGAGCAGTACTTC,CASSPQVPPYEQYF
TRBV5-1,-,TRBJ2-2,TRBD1,TGCGCCAGCAGATCTGGGACAGGGGCGTTCACCGGGGAGCTGTTTTTT,CASRSGTGAFTGELFF
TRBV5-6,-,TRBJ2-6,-,TGTGCCAGCAGCTTGGTCCAGACATCGCGCTCTGGGGCCAACGTCCTGACTTTC,CASSLVQTSRSGANVLTF
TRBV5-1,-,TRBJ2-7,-,TGCGCCAGCAGCGACCACCAGGGGTACGAGCAGTACTTC,CASSDHQGYEQYF